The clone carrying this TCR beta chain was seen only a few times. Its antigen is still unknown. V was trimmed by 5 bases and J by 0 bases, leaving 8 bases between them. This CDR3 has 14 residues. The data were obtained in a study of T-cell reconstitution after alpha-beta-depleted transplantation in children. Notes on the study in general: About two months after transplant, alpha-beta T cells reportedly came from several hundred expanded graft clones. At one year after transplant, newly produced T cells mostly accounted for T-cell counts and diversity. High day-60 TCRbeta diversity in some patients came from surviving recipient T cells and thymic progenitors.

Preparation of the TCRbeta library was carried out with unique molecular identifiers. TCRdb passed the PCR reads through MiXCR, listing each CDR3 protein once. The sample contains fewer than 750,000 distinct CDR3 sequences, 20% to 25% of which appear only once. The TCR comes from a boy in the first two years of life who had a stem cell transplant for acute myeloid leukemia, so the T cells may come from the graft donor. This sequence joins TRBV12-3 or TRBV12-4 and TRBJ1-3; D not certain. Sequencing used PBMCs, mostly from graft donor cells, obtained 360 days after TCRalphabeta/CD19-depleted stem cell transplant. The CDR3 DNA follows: TGTGCCAGCAGTCCACATGGCTCTGGAAACACCATATATTTT. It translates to CASSPHGSGNTIYF.